The 14 T cell receptor beta chains presented below share a single source sample, sequenced in a study of beta chain features in type 1 diabetes. Reverse transcription of all isolated RNA meant that expressed TCRB transcripts were sequenced. Sequencing was performed with immunoSEQ multiplex PCR; in TCRdb, only in-frame clones are kept and a portion is missing. The sample carries 120,000 to 150,000 clones, 10% recorded once. Sequencing used naive CD4+ T cells from blood. Source of these receptors: a man between 18 and 35 years old in good health.

This clone showed up many times. The chain is built from TRBV18 and TRBJ1-1; 9 bases agree with TRBD1. CDR3 size: 14 residues. V dropped 8 bases and J dropped 8; count of bases not matched to a gene: 12. Per the germline V gene, CDR1 is KGHSH and CDR2 is LQKENI. The CDR3 nucleotides are TGTGCCAGCGTACACAGGGGGCCACAGAGGGAAGCTTTCTTT. Residues: CASVHRGPQREAFF.

This clone was seen a handful of times. V is TRBV10-3 and J is TRBJ2-6, with TRBD2 as a possible D gene (5 bases). Trimming removed 0 bases at V and 0 bases at J, with 18 bases between. This CDR3 region has 20 residues. CDR1 is ENHRY, CDR2 SYGVKD, per germline. The CDR3: CAISESVGRGSHSGANVLTF. The CDR3 coding sequence is TGTGCCATCAGTGAGTCGGTTGGCAGAGGGTCCCACTCTGGGGCCAACGTCCTGACTTTC.

This clone has a handful of counts. This rearrangement joins TRBV25-1 to TRBJ2-2; D gene ambiguous. The germline V gene has CDR1 MGHDK and CDR2 SYGVNS. The V end was cut by 3 bases, the J end by 1 base, with 3 bases between. This CDR3 has 13 residues. The chain's CDR3 is CASSDQNTGELFF. The CDR3 DNA reads TGTGCCAGCAGTGACCAGAACACCGGGGAGCTGTTTTTT.

The chain links TRBV5-1 to TRBJ2-1; a possible D gene is TRBD1 (6 bases). Trimming shortened V by 3 bases and J by 14 bases, and 15 bases separated the two germline ends. The CDR3 is 12 residues long. Germline-derived CDR1 and CDR2 are SGHRS and YFSETQ. The CDR3 reads CASSSNRVIEFF. For the CDR3, the DNA is TGCGCCAGCAGCTCAAACAGGGTAATTGAGTTCTTC.

The J gene is TRBJ1-3, the V gene TRBV14; D is uncertain. The CDR3 contains 14 residues. Trimming took 1 base from V and 4 from J, leaving 8 bases between them. Germline CDR1 and CDR2: SGHDN and FVKESK. The CDR3 DNA sequence: TGTGCCAGCAGCCAAGGGAGAGAAGGAAACACCATATATTTT. This sequence encodes CASSQGREGNTIYF. The full variable domain, with the rest looked up from reference TRBV14 and TRBJ1-3, is EAGVTQFPSHSVIEKGQTVTLRCDPISGHDNLYWYRRVMGKEIKFLLHFVKESKQDESGMPNNRFLAERTGGTYSTLKVQPAELEDSGVYFCASSQGREGNTIYFGEGSWLTVV.

The J gene is TRBJ2-7, the V gene TRBV15; tentative D call: TRBD2 (5 bases). Germline CDR1 reads LNHNV; CDR2 reads YYDKDF (reference sequence). V dropped 0 bases and J dropped 1 base, with 13 bases sitting between them. The length of the CDR3 is 16 residues. The CDR3 loop reads CATSRDPPGSSYEQYF. In nucleotides, the CDR3 is TGTGCCACCAGCAGAGATCCACCGGGATCATCCTACGAGCAGTACTTC.

The rearrangement links TRBV5-1 to TRBJ2-7; 7 bases match TRBD1. CDR1 and CDR2 (germline): SGHRS, YFSETQ. The CDR3 contains 14 residues. Trimming at V came to 1 base and at J to 4 bases, leaving 5 bases not matched to a gene. DNA for the CDR3: TGCGCCAGCAGCTTGACCGGGACAGTGTACGAGCAGTACTTC. Protein sequence: CASSLTGTVYEQYF.

This clone showed up just a few times. J is TRBJ1-5 and V is TRBV4-1; the match to TRBD1 covers 7 bases. The CDR3 length is 15 residues. Looked up from germline, CDR1 is MGHRA and CDR2 is YSYEKL. Unmatched junction bases numbered 4, after V lost 1 base and J lost 4 bases. The CDR3: CASSQVPGGNQPQHF. The CDR3, as DNA: TGCGCCAGCAGCCAAGTGCCAGGGGGTAATCAGCCCCAGCATTTT.

This clone was observed a handful of times. The chain couples TRBV7-2 to TRBJ1-5; 7 nucleotides agree with TRBD1. CDR1 is SGHTA and CDR2 is FQGNSA in the germline V gene. V lost 1 base and J lost 5; bases outside the gene matches: 5. The CDR3 length is 15 residues. CDR3 sequence (DNA): TGTGCCAGCAGCTTAGACAGGGGAGCACATCAGCCCCAGCATTTT. Its translation is CASSLDRGAHQPQHF.

This chain uses TRBV6-1 with TRBJ1-2; D is uncertain. V was cut by 5 bases and J by 4 bases, with 8 bases left in between. Germline CDR1 is MNHNS and CDR2 is SASEGT. This CDR3 region has 12 residues. For the CDR3, the DNA is TGTGCCAGCAGTCTACAGTTCTATGGCTACACCTTC. Translation: CASSLQFYGYTF.

In its sample, this clone was seen a few times. The chain couples TRBV7-9 to TRBJ1-1; possibly TRBD1 for D (6 bases). The germline gives CDR1 SEHNR, CDR2 FQNEAQ (reference sequence). The CDR3 sequence is 14 residues long. Trimming removed 4 bases at V and 9 bases at J, with 18 bases between. The CDR3 DNA is TGTGCCAGCAGCTCTACGGGGAACAGGGCCCAAGCTTTCTTT. As protein: CASSSTGNRAQAFF.

V gene TRBV5-4 combines with J gene TRBJ1-1; D is ambiguous. This CDR3 region has 15 residues. V lost 4 bases to trimming and J lost 0 bases, with 13 bases between them. CDR1 and CDR2 from the germline V gene are SGHNT and YYREEE (reference sequence). CDR3 sequence: CASSPKDGMNTEAFF. The CDR3 bases are TGTGCCAGCAGCCCCAAGGACGGGATGAACACTGAAGCTTTCTTT.

This clone was seen once. The chain employs TRBV27 and TRBJ1-5; no reliable D call. Germline CDR1 and CDR2: MNHEY and SMNVEV (reference sequence). The CDR3 contains 15 residues. V was trimmed by 5 bases and J by 3 bases, leaving 14 bases between them. The chain's CDR3 is CASSPGEDLNQPQHF. The CDR3 DNA is TGTGCCAGCAGTCCCGGGGAGGATCTCAATCAGCCCCAGCATTTT.

V gene TRBV7-2 combines with J gene TRBJ2-5, with 9 bases fitting TRBD1. This CDR3 has 15 residues. Germline lookup yields CDR1 SGHTA and CDR2 FQGNSA. J was trimmed by 4 bases and V by 4 bases; bases with no gene match: 7. This CDR3 is CASSSDRGSGETQYF. The CDR3 DNA follows: TGTGCCAGCAGCTCGGACAGGGGATCTGGAGAGACCCAGTACTTC.